This T cell receptor (beta chain) derives from a study of cytomegalovirus exposure and HLA in healthy donors. General observations from the study: Within the 95 to 150 validation repertoires, first-cohort TCR clusters tended to co-occur, according to a later analysis. The investigators catalogued under 200 TCR beta chains as cytomegalovirus-associated.

Note on this clone: Its antigen is not identified.

This CDR3 region has 15 residues. The V gene's germline CDR1 is SGDLS and CDR2 YYNGEE. After removal of 4 bases from V and 4 bases from J, the junction contained 6 bases not matched to a gene. The donors were part of the approximately 120-subject validation cohort, which stood apart from the roughly 640-subject first cohort. Method: immunoSEQ multiplex PCR; TCRdb's copy keeps in-frame clones and lacks some. The data hold about 170,000 clones, with about 89% observed a single time. The V and J genes are TRBV9 and TRBJ1-5, with 9 nucleotides matching TRBD1. Sequencing was done on a sample of PBMCs. This sequence originates from a man between 18 and 29 years old in good health and CMV-seropositive. The DNA of the CDR3 is TGTGCCAGCAGCCCCACGGGGACAGGGAATCAGCCCCAGCATTTT. The encoded protein is CASSPTGTGNQPQHF.